Each of the 24 T cell receptor beta chains below was sequenced from the same sample in a study of identical twins. In TCRdb, the 5' RACE reads were re-called with MiXCR into one record per CDR3 protein. This sample has some 460,000 distinct CDR3 sequences, with around 14% found just once. This same sample was also part of a study on yellow fever vaccine responses in identical twins.

Sequencing was performed on CD4+ T cells sorted from blood. The receptor set was obtained from a woman between 18 and 30 years old in good health.

This sequence joins TRBV24-1 and TRBJ2-5; 10 bases fit TRBD1. The CDR3 is 16 amino acids. Germline trimming cut 0 bases from V and 3 bases from J; bases unmatched to any gene: 3. Looked up from germline, CDR1 is KGHDR and CDR2 is SFDVKD. CDR3 loop: CATSDLPGTGEETQYF. CDR3 sequence (DNA): TGTGCCACCAGTGATTTGCCCGGGACAGGGGAAGAGACCCAGTACTTC.

The gene calls are TRBV20-1 and TRBJ1-1; no clear D. Germline CDR1 is DFQATT and CDR2 is SNEGSKA (reference sequence). The V end was cut by 4 bases, the J end by 4 bases, with 13 bases between. The CDR3 length is 13 residues. As DNA, the CDR3 is TGCAGTGCTAATGGCCCCGGCGGCACTGAAGCTTTCTTT. This codes for CSANGPGGTEAFF.

The CDR3, as DNA: TGTGCCAGTAGTATCGGACTAGCGGGAGACGAGCAGTACTTC. Translated, it gives CASSIGLAGDEQYF. The V and J genes are TRBV19 and TRBJ2-7; 13 bases match TRBD2. The CDR3 extends over 14 amino acids. Per germline, CDR1 LNHDA and CDR2 SQIVND (reference sequence). After removal of 3 bases from V and 5 bases from J, the junction contained 1 base not matched to a gene.

The J gene is TRBJ2-2, the V gene TRBV29-1, with D perhaps TRBD1 (5 bases). Germline CDR1 is SQVTM and CDR2 is ANQGSEA. CDR3 length equals 13 residues. The V gene lost 4 bases and the J gene lost 4 bases, with 10 bases spanning the gap. The CDR3 region is CSVAPGLTGELFF. The DNA of the CDR3 is TGCAGCGTTGCTCCAGGGCTCACCGGGGAGCTGTTTTTT.

This clonotype was detected ten times or more. The chain's CDR3 is CASSFDVRDTQYF. The CDR3 nucleotides are TGCGCCAGCAGCTTTGATGTCAGAGATACGCAGTATTTT. The chain links TRBV5-1 to TRBJ2-3; D call uncertain. Between the trimmed V and J ends, which lost 2 bases and 5 bases, there was a span of 9 bases. Germline CDR1 and CDR2: SGHRS and YFSETQ. This CDR3 spans 13 amino acids. The entire variable domain, with the rest obtained from reference TRBV5-1 and TRBJ2-3, is as follows: KAGVTQTPRYLIKTRGQQVTLSCSPISGHRSVSWYQQTPGQGLQFLFEYFSETQRNKGNFPGRFSGRQFSNSRSEMNVSTLELGDSALYLCASSFDVRDTQYFGPGTRLTVL.

The J gene is TRBJ1-1, the V gene TRBV10-3; D remains ambiguous. CDR3 length: 13 amino acids. V was trimmed by 2 bases and J by 5 bases, leaving 9 bases between them. Germline lookup yields CDR1 ENHRY and CDR2 SYGVKD. The CDR3 nucleotides read TGTGCCATCAGTGAGCACTTGGGGACTGAAGCTTTCTTT. Amino acid sequence: CAISEHLGTEAFF.

The chain is built from TRBV30 and TRBJ2-7; 7 nucleotides match TRBD1. V lost 3 bases to trimming and J lost 0 bases; unmatched junction nucleotides: 8. In germline, CDR1 is GTSNPN, CDR2 SVGIG (reference sequence). This CDR3 is built from 15 residues. CDR3 DNA: TGTGCCTGGAGCGCACCGAGGGACAGCTCCTACGAGCAGTACTTC. This codes for CAWSAPRDSSYEQYF.

This clonotype was detected only a few times. This chain connects TRBV20-1 to TRBJ2-7; the D is unclear. The CDR3 totals 13 residues. The V and J ends lost 5 bases and 2 bases respectively, with 13 bases between them. Germline V gene sequence: CDR1 DFQATT, CDR2 SNEGSKA (reference sequence). The CDR3 protein is CSAPLGSPYEQYF. The CDR3 nucleotides read TGCAGTGCTCCCTTAGGGTCCCCCTACGAGCAGTACTTC.

This clonotype was picked up a small number of times. This chain uses TRBV4-3 with TRBJ2-1; possible D gene TRBD2, 5 bases. Trimming left V 1 base short and J 2 bases short, with 12 bases between. The CDR3 sequence is 16 residues long. CDR1 and CDR2 (germline): LGHNA, YSLEER. The CDR3 DNA reads as TGCGCCAGCAGCCAAGGGGAGCGGACCCCCTACAATGAGCAGTTCTTC. Protein sequence: CASSQGERTPYNEQFF.

The chain links TRBV4-3 to TRBJ2-6, with D hard to call. The V gene's germline CDR1 is LGHNA and CDR2 YSLEER. Trimming stripped 0 bases from V and 1 base from J, with 4 bases between. The CDR3 is 15 residues long. CDR3 loop: CASSQELSGANVLTF. The DNA of the CDR3 is TGCGCCAGCAGCCAAGAACTTTCTGGGGCCAACGTCCTGACTTTC.

This clonotype was found a few times. Here the CDR3 reads CASSLRQGDKSYEQYF. CDR3 DNA sequence: TGTGCCAGCAGCTTAAGGCAAGGGGACAAATCCTACGAGCAGTACTTC. The chain couples TRBV7-2 to TRBJ2-7, with D perhaps matching TRBD1 (6 bases). Trimming removed 2 bases at V and 1 base at J, with 15 bases between. From germline, CDR1 is SGHTA and CDR2 FQGNSA. The length of the CDR3 is 16 residues. Based on the CDR3 plus reference TRBV7-2 and TRBJ2-7, the full variable domain is GAGVSQSPSNKVTEKGKDVELRCDPISGHTALYWYRQSLGQGLEFLIYFQGNSAPDKSGLPSDRFSAERTGGSVSTLTIQRTQQEDSAVYLCASSLRQGDKSYEQYFGPGTRLTVT.

CDR3 coding DNA: TGTGCCAGCAGTTCGAACAACGAACCCTACGAGCAGTACTTC. Its protein product is CASSSNNEPYEQYF. The chain carries TRBV12-3 or TRBV12-4 and TRBJ2-7; D not resolved. Trimming pared 4 bases from V and 2 bases from J, leaving 12 bases between. The CDR3 runs 14 residues.

This clonotype came up a few times. The V gene is TRBV10-2, the J gene TRBJ1-5; the D is unclear. Germline lookup yields CDR1 WSHSY and CDR2 SAAADI. V was trimmed by 3 bases and J by 9 bases, leaving 15 bases between them. There are 14 residues in the CDR3. The CDR3: CASSDRGGPRPQHF. CDR3 DNA: TGCGCCAGCAGTGACCGGGGAGGGCCACGGCCCCAGCATTTT.

The table lists this clonotype with a few counts. The chain links TRBV5-1 to TRBJ1-2, with TRBD1 matching 10 bases. Germline-derived CDR1 and CDR2 are SGHRS and YFSETQ. The CDR3 extends over 16 amino acids. Trimming at V came to 5 bases and at J to 2 bases, leaving 9 bases not matched to a gene. CDR3 residues: CASRPGTGALNYGYTF. The CDR3 bases are TGCGCCAGCAGACCGGGGACAGGGGCCCTAAACTATGGCTACACCTTC.

This clonotype was picked up a small number of times. V gene TRBV30 combines with J gene TRBJ2-7; D not certain. This CDR3 has 14 amino acids. Trimming removed 4 bases at V and 0 bases at J, with 13 bases between. Germline loops: CDR1 GTSNPN, CDR2 SVGIG (reference sequence). This chain's CDR3 is CAWNVGAPSYEQYF. The CDR3 DNA reads TGTGCCTGGAATGTGGGCGCCCCCTCCTACGAGCAGTACTTC.

Written as DNA, the CDR3 is TGCAGTGCTAGACTCGTTTTTCTCGGCGAGCAGTACTTC. This gives the protein CSARLVFLGEQYF. This chain links TRBV20-1 with TRBJ2-7; D is unresolved. Per the germline V gene, CDR1 is DFQATT and CDR2 is SNEGSKA (reference sequence). The V end was cut by 2 bases, the J end by 6 bases, with 14 bases between. This CDR3 is 13 amino acids long.

CDR3 protein: CSAQTGFANEKLFF. CDR3 nucleotides: TGCAGTGCCCAGACGGGGTTCGCTAATGAAAAACTGTTTTTT. The chain carries TRBV20-1 and TRBJ1-4; D ambiguous. This CDR3 has 14 amino acids. Germline CDR1 reads DFQATT; CDR2 reads SNEGSKA (reference sequence). V lost 6 bases and J 3 bases, leaving 14 bases between the germline ends.

This clonotype was seen many times. The chain carries TRBV9 and TRBJ2-1; either TRBD1 or TRBD2 may supply D (6 bases each). The CDR3 consists of 14 residues. Trimming pared 1 base from V and 9 bases from J, leaving 14 bases between. Germline V gene lookup returns CDR1 SGDLS and CDR2 YYNGEE. The CDR3 loop is CASSVMAGEAEQFF. DNA of the CDR3: TGTGCCAGCAGCGTAATGGCAGGGGAGGCTGAGCAGTTCTTC.

This sequence joins TRBV29-1 and TRBJ2-2; D is undetermined. CDR1 is SQVTM and CDR2 is ANQGSEA in the germline V gene. The length of the CDR3 is 12 residues. Trimming stripped 8 bases from V and 6 bases from J, with 13 bases between. CDR3 residues: CSSRQESGELFF. The CDR3, as DNA: TGCAGCTCTCGGCAAGAGTCCGGGGAGCTGTTTTTT.

This clonotype was recorded many times. Here the CDR3 reads CASSLAGQKNTEAFF. CDR3 bases: TGTGCCAGCAGTTTAGCAGGTCAGAAGAACACTGAAGCTTTCTTT. The gene calls are TRBV12-3 or TRBV12-4 and TRBJ1-1; D is undetermined. This CDR3 comprises 15 residues. V was shortened by 0 bases and J by 1 base, with 9 bases between the two germline ends.

The sample holds a few counts of this clonotype. This rearrangement joins TRBV6-1 to TRBJ2-3; TRBD2 aligns across 10 bases. CDR3 length: 16 amino acids. Unmatched junction bases numbered 7, after V lost 4 bases and J lost 3 bases. Looked up from germline, CDR1 is MNHNS and CDR2 is SASEGT. The CDR3 coding sequence is TGTGCCAGCAGTGCGACTAGCGGGTCAACTACAGATACGCAGTATTTT. This codes for CASSATSGSTTDTQYF.

This clonotype was detected many times. The V gene is TRBV28, the J gene TRBJ2-7, with 7 bases identical to TRBD1. Germline V gives CDR1 MDHEN, CDR2 SYDVKM. The junction had 6 bases not matched to a gene; V was cut back by 4 bases and J by 3 bases. This CDR3 comprises 14 residues. The CDR3 sequence: CASSSPGQSYEQYF. CDR3 coding DNA: TGTGCCAGCAGTTCACCGGGACAGAGCTACGAGCAGTACTTC.

This chain links TRBV5-1 with TRBJ2-1; 8 positions match TRBD2. CDR3 length: 16 amino acids. Germline V gene data show CDR1 as SGHRS and CDR2 as YFSETQ. V dropped 1 base and J dropped 7; count of bases not matched to a gene: 10. CDR3 in DNA: TGCGCCAGCAGCTTGTCTTCCGGGGGGGGCCGGAATGAGCAGTTCTTC. Residues: CASSLSSGGGRNEQFF.

The V call is TRBV5-1, the J call TRBJ2-5; TRBD2 might be the D (6 bases). The CDR3 spans 14 residues. V was cut by 5 bases and J by 5 bases, with 16 bases left in between. Germline-derived CDR1 and CDR2 are SGHRS and YFSETQ. This CDR3 is CASSPAPGGETQYF. CDR3 in DNA: TGCGCCAGCAGTCCGGCCCCAGGAGGGGAGACCCAGTACTTC.